This T cell receptor beta chain was profiled in a study of T-cell memory formation after mild COVID-19. Study-wide results and caveats: A second wave of clones peaked on day 37, and their SARS-CoV-2 specificity went unconfirmed. CD4+ bias marked clones expanding day 15 to 37, unlike balanced contracting clones. That cross-reactive memory joined was suggested by some responding clones appearing in pre-infection memory.

TCRalpha and TCRbeta libraries used 5'RACE with constant-segment primers and UMIs. MiXCR, run by TCRdb on the 5' RACE reads, gives a single entry per CDR3 protein. The top ten hold 8.1% of the sample, which has approximately 560,000 distinct CDR3 sequences, 17% seen once. In germline, CDR1 is MNHEY, CDR2 SVGAGI. The CDR3 length is 15 residues. Trimming at V came to 6 bases and at J to 5 bases, leaving 6 bases not matched to a gene. This clonotype came up a few times. The target antigen is unknown. Sequencing input: PBMCs or a T cell subset sorted from them (not recorded which). The chain uses TRBV6-5 and TRBJ2-3; 12 positions match TRBD2. This clonotype originated in an adult woman who had mild COVID-19 (a few samples of this study predate the infection). Cell type and time point are not known. CDR3 amino acids: CASSETSGGGDTQYF. The CDR3 DNA follows: TGTGCCAGCAGCGAGACTAGCGGGGGCGGAGATACGCAGTATTTT.